This T cell receptor beta chain was captured in a study of CD8+ T cells in alopecia areata. Broader study findings: Higher clonality and more expanded CD8+ clones appeared in lesional than normal scalp.

Treatment indicated: oral pan-JAK inhibitor, 5-10 mg twice daily. Sorting from PBMCs produced CD4+ and CD8+ T cells. Germline V gives CDR1 LGHNA, CDR2 YNFKEQ. The CDR3 has 16 residues. V dropped 3 bases and J dropped 4; count of bases not matched to a gene: 9. The sample holds a few counts of this clone. Its specificity is unknown. Once RNA had been extracted, it was reverse transcribed into cDNA to act as the sequencing template. The protocol was immunoSEQ multiplex PCR, while the TCRdb copy is restricted to in-frame clones and leaves out a portion. The sample has about 200,000 clones; around 60% are singletons.

This sequence was found in a human donor with alopecia areata. V is TRBV4-2 and J is TRBJ1-5; 7 nucleotides line up with TRBD1. The source was CD4+ T cells sorted from blood, collected at week 4, from a patient treated with tofacitinib. The CDR3 here is CASSQDGMTGNQPQHF. The CDR3 DNA is TGTGCCAGCAGCCAGGACGGGATGACAGGGAATCAGCCCCAGCATTTT.